The 27 T cell receptor beta chains listed next were all sequenced from one sample in a study of CD8 T cells in Susac syndrome. With random hexamers, reverse transcription was performed on roughly 0.45 to 1 ug of RNA. TCRdb reanalysed the immunoSEQ multiplex PCR reads using MiXCR and keeps one entry per CDR3 protein. The sample holds about 80,000 distinct CDR3 sequences, around 94% seen once. The sample comprised CD8+ T cells from PBMCs. The receptors here all came from a human donor in good health.

The V gene is TRBV7-6, the J gene TRBJ2-1, with no clear D. The CDR3 has 15 amino acids. With 0 bases removed from V and 4 bases from J, the gap between germline ends came to 10 bases. Germline CDR1 and CDR2: SGHVS and FNYEAQ. CDR3 nucleotides: TGTGCCAGCAGCTTAGCCTATAGATTGTACAATGAGCAGTTCTTC. It yields the protein CASSLAYRLYNEQFF.

The chain is built from TRBV5-4 and TRBJ1-1; D call uncertain. The ends were cut back, 0 bases at V and 3 bases at J, with 6 bases in the middle. Germline V gives CDR1 SGHNT, CDR2 YYREEE (reference sequence). The CDR3 consists of 13 residues. The CDR3 region has the DNA TGTGCCAGCAGCTTGGAATCCTACACTGAAGCTTTCTTT. This encodes CASSLESYTEAFF.

The chain employs TRBV9 and TRBJ2-7; tentatively, D is TRBD2 (6 bases). The CDR3 consists of 15 residues. The germline gives CDR1 SGDLS, CDR2 YYNGEE. V was cut by 2 bases and J by 1 base, with 13 bases left in between. CDR3 amino acids: CASSVGGPGSYEQYF. The CDR3 nucleotides are TGTGCCAGCAGCGTGGGAGGACCGGGGTCCTACGAGCAGTACTTC.

The chain recombines TRBV6-5 with TRBJ2-5, with D tentatively TRBD2 (6 bases). CDR1 MNHEY and CDR2 SVGAGI come from the germline V gene. This CDR3 spans 11 amino acids. Trimming stripped 7 bases from V and 11 bases from J, with 14 bases between. The CDR3 bases are TGTGCCAGCACAGACTCCGGAGGGCAGTACTTC. Translation: CASTDSGGQYF.

This clonotype was recorded once. The chain couples TRBV19 to TRBJ2-7; D is undetermined. CDR1 is LNHDA and CDR2 is SQIVND in the germline V gene (reference sequence). The V end lost 4 bases, the J end lost 2 bases, and 3 bases lay between the germline ends. This CDR3 contains 11 residues. The CDR3: CASSTAYEQYF. CDR3 nucleotide sequence: TGTGCCAGTAGTACGGCCTACGAGCAGTACTTC.

V usage is TRBV3-1 and J usage is TRBJ2-3; perhaps TRBD1 as D (5 bases). Trimming left V 1 base short and J 6 bases short, with 11 bases between. The germline gives CDR1 LGHDT, CDR2 YNNKEL (reference sequence). The CDR3 has 14 residues. CDR3: CASSQADNRDTQYF. As DNA, the CDR3 is TGTGCCAGCAGCCAAGCGGACAATCGGGATACGCAGTATTTT.

This rearrangement joins TRBV19 to TRBJ2-5, with a tentative D call TRBD2 (6 bases). This CDR3 is 15 amino acids long. In germline, CDR1 is LNHDA, CDR2 SQIVND (reference sequence). Trimming left V 5 bases short and J 2 bases short, with 15 bases between. The CDR3: CASSSFGGDQETQYF. In nucleotides, the CDR3 is TGTGCCAGTAGTTCATTCGGCGGGGATCAAGAGACCCAGTACTTC.

The chain links TRBV2 to TRBJ1-6, with unresolved D. Germline V gives CDR1 SNHLY, CDR2 FYNNEI. The CDR3 spans 12 residues. The ends were cut back, 10 bases at V and 14 bases at J, with 18 bases in the middle. CDR3 in DNA: TGTGCCACCCGAACTGGCCGGCTCACCCTCCACTTT. This sequence encodes CATRTGRLTLHF.

This chain connects TRBV7-3 to TRBJ1-1; D is undetermined. Germline CDR1 is SGHTA and CDR2 is FQGTGA. V gave up 0 bases and J gave up 1 base, with 12 bases separating them. The CDR3 loop spans 16 amino acids. DNA for the CDR3: TGTGCCAGCAGCTTAACGTTCAGACCCCAGAACACTGAAGCTTTCTTT. Residues: CASSLTFRPQNTEAFF.

The gene calls are TRBV6-5 and TRBJ2-5, with a possible D match to TRBD2 (5 bases). Germline values: CDR1 MNHEY, CDR2 SVGAGI. The length of the CDR3 is 19 residues. Trimming removed 2 bases at V and 7 bases at J, with 29 bases between. Here the CDR3 reads CASSYGRSRSGDLIGTQYF. For the CDR3, the DNA is TGTGCCAGCAGTTACGGGCGGTCCAGGAGCGGTGATCTGATCGGGACCCAGTACTTC.

The chain links TRBV15 to TRBJ2-7; 9 positions agree with TRBD2. The trim removed 1 base at V and 2 bases at J, leaving 3 bases unmatched. CDR3 length: 15 amino acids. Germline V lookup: CDR1 LNHNV, CDR2 YYDKDF (reference sequence). The CDR3, as DNA: TGTGCCACCAGCAGAGGGACTAGCGCGGCCTACGAGCAGTACGTC. Its translation is CATSRGTSAAYEQYV.

The rearrangement links TRBV27 to TRBJ1-5; D not resolved. Trimming left V 3 bases short and J 2 bases short, with 14 bases between. Germline lookup yields CDR1 MNHEY and CDR2 SMNVEV (reference sequence). The CDR3 runs 16 residues. The CDR3: CASSFAGNSGNQPQHF. CDR3 DNA sequence: TGTGCCAGCAGTTTCGCTGGGAATAGTGGCAATCAGCCCCAGCATTTT.

CDR3 in DNA: TGTGCCAGCAGCTTTCTGGGGAATGAGCAGTTCTTC. Translated, it gives CASSFLGNEQFF. The rearrangement links TRBV7-9 to TRBJ2-1; D is unclear. V was clipped by 3 bases and J by 7 bases, with 7 bases between them. CDR3 length: 12 residues. In germline, CDR1 is SEHNR, CDR2 FQNEAQ (reference sequence). Using reference TRBV7-9 and TRBJ2-1 for the parts outside the CDR3, the full variable domain is DTGVSQNPRHKITKRGQNVTFRCDPISEHNRLYWYRQTLGQGPEFLTYFQNEAQLEKSRLLSDRFSAERPKGSFSTLEIQRTEQGDSAMYLCASSFLGNEQFFGPGTRLTVL.

This clonotype was recorded once. The rearrangement links TRBV27 to TRBJ2-1; D is unresolved. The CDR3 loop spans 14 amino acids. Germline V gene lookup returns CDR1 MNHEY and CDR2 SMNVEV (reference sequence). Trimming took 8 bases from V and 8 from J, leaving 19 bases between them. The CDR3 loop reads CASAPLSRFDEQFF. The CDR3 region has the DNA TGTGCCAGCGCCCCGTTGTCCCGCTTCGATGAGCAGTTCTTC.

This rearrangement joins TRBV9 to TRBJ1-2; D remains ambiguous. V was shortened by 3 bases and J by 4 bases, with 16 bases between the two germline ends. The germline V gene has CDR1 SGDLS and CDR2 YYNGEE. This CDR3 region has 15 residues. The CDR3 nucleotides are TGTGCCAGCAGCGGTACGGGCAGCCGCCCCTATGGCTACACCTTC. It specifies CASSGTGSRPYGYTF.

V usage is TRBV7-9 and J usage is TRBJ2-1, with D perhaps TRBD2 (5 bases). The germline V gene has CDR1 SEHNR and CDR2 FQNEAQ (reference sequence). The ends were cut back, 4 bases at V and 0 bases at J, with 10 bases in the middle. This CDR3 is 15 amino acids long. The CDR3 coding sequence is TGTGCCAGCAGCTCCCGGACTGGCTCCTACAATGAGCAGTTCTTC. This sequence encodes CASSSRTGSYNEQFF.

The rearrangement links TRBV4-1 to TRBJ2-1, with 14 bases aligning to TRBD2. There are 16 residues in the CDR3. V was pared by 5 bases and J by 9 bases, with 9 bases of the junction left unmatched. Germline V gene sequence: CDR1 MGHRA, CDR2 YSYEKL. CDR3 amino acids: CASSLAGLAGEIEQFF. The CDR3 bases are TGCGCCAGCAGCTTAGCGGGACTAGCGGGAGAAATTGAGCAGTTCTTC.

The V call is TRBV15, the J call TRBJ2-2, with 7 nucleotides matching TRBD1. J gave up 6 bases and V 3 bases, and 4 bases lay outside the gene matches. Germline CDR1 LNHNV, CDR2 YYDKDF (reference sequence). The CDR3 covers 14 residues. Here the CDR3 reads CATSSWDSAGELFF. For the CDR3, the DNA is TGTGCCACCAGCAGCTGGGACAGCGCCGGGGAGCTGTTTTTT.

The genes are TRBV2 and TRBJ2-7, with a weak D call TRBD1 (5 bases). CDR1 is SNHLY, CDR2 FYNNEI, per germline. The CDR3 has 12 amino acids. V lost 9 bases and J 3 bases, leaving 12 bases between the germline ends. CDR3 coding DNA: TGTGCCAGTGATCCGGACATCTACGAGCAGTACGTC. Translation gives CASDPDIYEQYV.

This chain joins TRBV6-5 and TRBJ1-2, with D perhaps TRBD1 (5 bases). This CDR3 is 12 amino acids long. CDR1 and CDR2 from the germline V gene are MNHEY and SVGAGI. Between the trimmed V and J ends, which lost 7 bases and 3 bases, there was a span of 9 bases. The CDR3 nucleotides are TGTGCCAGCAAAGACAGCTACTATGGCTACACCTTC. Its protein is CASKDSYYGYTF.

This clonotype was picked up one time. This sequence joins TRBV19 and TRBJ1-5, with a possible D match to TRBD1 (6 bases). Trimming took 5 bases from V and 5 from J, leaving 13 bases between them. The germline V gene has CDR1 LNHDA and CDR2 SQIVND (reference sequence). The CDR3 runs 14 residues. The CDR3 bases are TGTGCCAGTAGTCGGGCCGAGGGGGATCAGCCCCAGCATTTT. Translated, it gives CASSRAEGDQPQHF.

V and J are TRBV20-1 and TRBJ2-3; TRBD2 matches 12 bases. With V trimmed by 7 bases and J by 2 bases, 7 bases remained unmatched. CDR3 length: 15 amino acids. Per germline, CDR1 DFQATT and CDR2 SNEGSKA (reference sequence). CDR3 residues: CSGTSGTTYTDTQYF. The DNA of the CDR3 is TGCAGTGGGACTAGCGGGACTACCTACACAGATACGCAGTATTTT.

The chain couples TRBV24-1 to TRBJ2-3; D gene unclear. Germline lookup yields CDR1 KGHDR and CDR2 SFDVKD. V was trimmed by 4 bases and J by 6 bases, leaving 10 bases between them. The CDR3 has 13 amino acids. CDR3 sequence reads: CATSEHVADTQYF. CDR3 in DNA: TGTGCCACCAGTGAACACGTCGCGGATACGCAGTATTTT.

The genes are TRBV13 and TRBJ1-5; no clear D gene. The germline CDR1 and CDR2 sequences are PRHDT and FYEKMQ (reference sequence). This CDR3 comprises 14 residues. The germline V and J ends were trimmed by 2 bases and 5 bases, with 10 bases remaining between them. CDR3 residues: CASSLKFADQPQHF. The CDR3 nucleotides are TGTGCCAGCAGCTTAAAATTCGCGGATCAGCCCCAGCATTTT.

The chain recombines TRBV7-9 with TRBJ1-6; D remains ambiguous. Looked up from germline, CDR1 is SEHNR and CDR2 is FQNEAQ (reference sequence). CDR3 length: 17 amino acids. Between the trimmed V and J ends, which lost 4 bases and 5 bases, there was a span of 18 bases. The DNA of the CDR3 is TGTGCCAGCAGCTCATTAATGGTTACGGATCATAATTCACCCCTCCACTTT. This sequence encodes CASSSLMVTDHNSPLHF.

V is TRBV4-1 and J is TRBJ2-5, with 10 bases identical to TRBD1. The CDR3 is 14 residues long. Per the germline V gene, CDR1 is MGHRA and CDR2 is YSYEKL. J was trimmed by 6 bases and V by 6 bases; bases with no gene match: 7. As DNA, the CDR3 is TGCGCCAGCAGGGTGGGACAGGGGCGTCAGACCCAGTACTTC. Its protein product is CASRVGQGRQTQYF.

The CDR3 DNA is TGTGCCAGCGGAGGGCCAGCGGGCACCGGGGAGCTGTTTTTT. Protein sequence: CASGGPAGTGELFF. This chain uses TRBV7-9 with TRBJ2-2, with D possibly being TRBD2 (6 bases). The CDR3 totals 14 residues. Per the germline V gene, CDR1 is SEHNR and CDR2 is FQNEAQ (reference sequence). V lost 8 bases and J 4 bases, leaving 14 bases between the germline ends.